Below, 14 T cell receptor beta chains from the same sample are listed, as sequenced in a study. TCRdb passed the reads through MiXCR, listing each CDR3 protein once. The sample includes some 15,000 distinct CDR3 sequences, approximately 34% seen only once; the top ten take approximately 16%. The sample comprised blood. Every receptor here comes from a human donor.

In its sample, this clonotype ranks as medium-sized. The chain employs TRBV29-1 and TRBJ1-1; 7 bases are a match to TRBD1. Germline trimming cut 6 bases from V and 5 bases from J; bases unmatched to any gene: 12. The CDR3 sequence is 14 residues long. Germline CDR1 is SQVTM and CDR2 is ANQGSEA. CDR3 in DNA: TGCAGCGTCGTTCCCGACAGGGCGGGGACTGAAGCTTTCTTT. Its translation: CSVVPDRAGTEAFF.

In DNA, the CDR3 is TGCGCCAGCAGCCAAGCACAGGGGAGCTACGAGCAGTACTTC. Residues: CASSQAQGSYEQYF. The chain carries TRBV4-1 and TRBJ2-7, with 7 bases fitting TRBD1. Germline V lookup: CDR1 MGHRA, CDR2 YSYEKL. Trimming took 1 base from V and 3 from J; bases not matched to a gene: 3. This CDR3 comprises 14 residues.

The table lists this clonotype with many counts. J is TRBJ1-1 and V is TRBV4-2; 8 nucleotides agree with TRBD1. CDR3 size: 15 residues. V lost 3 bases to trimming and J lost 1 base; unmatched junction nucleotides: 4. Germline loops: CDR1 LGHNA, CDR2 YNFKEQ. In DNA form, the CDR3 reads TGTGCCAGCAGCCATCAAGGACAGGGGAACACTGAAGCTTTCTTT. This codes for CASSHQGQGNTEAFF.

The rearrangement joins TRBV4-2 to TRBJ1-1; TRBD1 agrees at 7 bases. CDR1 LGHNA and CDR2 YNFKEQ come from the germline V gene. CDR3 length: 17 residues. V lost 0 bases, J lost 0 bases, and 7 bases stayed unmatched. The CDR3 DNA is TGTGCCAGCAGCCAAGATTCAGGCGGGACAGTGAACACTGAAGCTTTCTTT. It encodes CASSQDSGGTVNTEAFF.

Worth noting for this clonotype: A read error may explain this, as a much larger clone is one base away. The J gene is TRBJ1-1, the V gene TRBV4-3; D uncertain. This CDR3 comprises 15 residues. Trimming took off 6 bases at V and 4 bases at J, with 18 bases between the two ends. The germline V gene has CDR1 LGHNA and CDR2 YSLEER. For the CDR3, the DNA is TGCGCCAGCAGAAGAGATGGGGTGTCGGGCACTGAAGCTTTCTTT. This codes for CASRRDGVSGTEAFF.

This sequence joins TRBV4-2 and TRBJ2-2; D call uncertain. Trimming took 2 bases from V and 6 from J, leaving 7 bases between them. The CDR3 consists of 13 residues. Germline assignment: CDR1 LGHNA and CDR2 YNFKEQ. CDR3 loop: CASSQTDAGELFF. The CDR3 nucleotides are TGTGCCAGCAGCCAAACAGACGCCGGGGAGCTGTTTTTT.

The V call is TRBV14, the J call TRBJ2-5; TRBD1 agrees at 9 bases. Germline V lookup: CDR1 SGHDN, CDR2 FVKESK. The CDR3 is made up of 20 amino acids. The trim removed 4 bases at V and 0 bases at J, leaving 18 bases unmatched. The CDR3 spells CASSPMEDRGFGSYQETQYF. CDR3 nucleotides: TGTGCCAGCAGCCCAATGGAGGACAGGGGTTTCGGATCGTACCAAGAGACCCAGTACTTC.

Within the sample, this clonotype is medium-sized. The chain recombines TRBV7-3 with TRBJ1-2, with D uncertain. The CDR3 extends over 17 amino acids. From germline, CDR1 is SGHTA and CDR2 FQGTGA. The V and J ends lost 6 bases and 4 bases respectively, with 24 bases between them. The CDR3 loop is CASRSTTQDMVFYGYTF. CDR3 nucleotide sequence: TGTGCCAGCAGGTCAACAACCCAGGATATGGTCTTCTATGGCTACACCTTC.

This chain uses TRBV29-1 with TRBJ2-7, with a weak D call TRBD2 (5 bases). Trimming shortened V by 8 bases and J by 7 bases, and 24 bases separated the two germline ends. The CDR3 covers 14 residues. CDR1 and CDR2 (germline): SQVTM, ANQGSEA. The CDR3 region is CSSYSAGTLTEQYF. CDR3 in DNA: TGCAGCAGTTACTCGGCGGGCACCTTAACGGAGCAGTACTTC.

V and J are TRBV4-3 and TRBJ2-1, with TRBD2 matching over 8 bases. Germline V gives CDR1 LGHNA, CDR2 YSLEER. The CDR3 contains 16 residues. Trimming took 0 bases from V and 4 from J; bases not matched to a gene: 5. In DNA form, the CDR3 reads TGCGCCAGCAGCCAAGATGGAGCGGGAGCTTACAATGAGCAGTTCTTC. Residues: CASSQDGAGAYNEQFF.

This clonotype has ten or more counts. The V and J genes are TRBV4-3 and TRBJ2-1, with TRBD2 matching over 9 bases. Germline V gene sequence: CDR1 LGHNA, CDR2 YSLEER. CDR3 size: 15 residues. The J segment lost 8 bases and the V segment lost 4 bases, leaving 9 bases of the junction unmatched. The CDR3 sequence: CASSRTIAGVDEQFF. CDR3 DNA sequence: TGCGCCAGCAGCCGAACTATAGCGGGAGTGGATGAGCAGTTCTTC.

This clonotype was seen many times. The chain has TRBV30 and TRBJ1-5, with D perhaps TRBD1 (5 bases). Germline-derived CDR1 and CDR2 are GTSNPN and SVGIG (reference sequence). V shed 3 bases and J shed 2 bases, with 8 bases lying between them. The CDR3 is made up of 13 amino acids. CDR3 sequence: CAWRQDGNQPQHF. CDR3 bases: TGTGCCTGGAGACAGGATGGCAATCAGCCCCAGCATTTT.

This rearrangement joins TRBV29-1 to TRBJ2-3; D is tentatively TRBD1 or TRBD2 (5 bases each). V was cut by 3 bases and J by 1 base, with 5 bases left in between. Per the germline V gene, CDR1 is SQVTM and CDR2 is ANQGSEA. The CDR3 is 12 amino acids. The CDR3 nucleotides are TGCAGCGTTGAGGGACGCACAGATACGCAGTATTTT. As protein: CSVEGRTDTQYF.

The chain uses TRBV6-2 or TRBV6-3 and TRBJ2-1, with D tentatively TRBD2 (6 bases). The CDR3 runs to 14 residues. Per the germline V gene, CDR1 is MNHEY and CDR2 is SVGEGT. Between the trimmed V and J ends, which lost 11 bases and 3 bases, there was a span of 17 bases. The CDR3 nucleotides are TGTGCCTCCAGTACCGGGAGCGTCTACAATGAGCAGTTCTTC. This encodes CASSTGSVYNEQFF.